Below are 17 T cell receptor beta chains sequenced from a single sample in a study of T cell changes during pregnancy in multiple sclerosis. Profiled with immunoSEQ multiplex PCR; TCRdb holds only in-frame clones, not every one. This sample has 55,000 to 75,000 clones; about 93% occur once, and the top ten carry 3.2%. Sequencing used CD8+ T cells from peripheral blood mononuclear cells, obtained in the second trimester of pregnancy. The source is a female donor with multiple sclerosis, enrolled in a pregnancy study.

The chain couples TRBV14 to TRBJ2-7; 7 bases agree with TRBD1. The CDR3 has 16 residues. Trimming removed 3 bases from V and 7 bases from J; junction bases left unmatched: 15. In germline, CDR1 is SGHDN, CDR2 FVKESK. CDR3 loop: CASSQGQGQFPGEQYF. DNA for the CDR3: TGTGCCAGCAGCCAGGGGCAGGGACAGTTCCCTGGAGAGCAGTACTTC.

This rearrangement joins TRBV18 to TRBJ1-3; the D is unclear. V was trimmed by 2 bases and J by 0 bases, leaving 8 bases between them. This CDR3 spans 15 amino acids. Germline V gene data show CDR1 as KGHSH and CDR2 as LQKENI. CDR3 in amino acids: CASSPAGSSGNTIYF. Here the CDR3 DNA reads TGTGCCAGCTCACCAGCAGGCTCCTCTGGAAACACCATATATTTT.

This chain connects TRBV27 to TRBJ2-3, with 7 bases identical to TRBD2. The CDR3 totals 17 residues. Trimming took 0 bases from V and 2 from J; bases not matched to a gene: 8. The V gene's germline CDR1 is MNHEY and CDR2 SMNVEV (reference sequence). The CDR3 spells CASSLSASGLFTDTQYF. The DNA for the CDR3 is TGTGCCAGCAGTTTATCGGCTAGCGGACTTTTCACAGATACGCAGTATTTT.

The chain is built from TRBV11-2 and TRBJ2-5; TRBD2 matches 8 bases. Losses at the gene ends were 5 bases for V and 5 bases for J; bases not matched to a gene: 7. The CDR3 is 14 residues long. In germline, CDR1 is SGHAT, CDR2 FQNNGV. CDR3 DNA: TGTGCCAGCAGCCACCCCGGGGGGGGTGAGACCCAGTACTTC. It translates to CASSHPGGGETQYF.

V gene TRBV2 combines with J gene TRBJ2-7, with TRBD1 identical over 11 bases. Germline V gene sequence: CDR1 SNHLY, CDR2 FYNNEI. This CDR3 is built from 13 residues. V lost 8 bases to trimming and J lost 5 bases; unmatched junction nucleotides: 5. CDR3 in DNA: TGTGCCAGCGAGGGACAGGGGGAAAACGAGCAGTACTTC. Translating it yields CASEGQGENEQYF.

The V and J genes are TRBV12-5 and TRBJ2-3, with D tentatively TRBD2 (6 bases). The V and J ends lost 11 bases and 6 bases respectively, with 18 bases between them. The CDR3 runs 13 residues. CDR1 LGHNT and CDR2 FRNRAP come from the germline V gene. CDR3 in amino acids: CAGRRGADDTQYF. The CDR3, as DNA: TGTGCTGGTCGGCGGGGCGCGGATGATACGCAGTATTTT.

This clone showed up just once. CDR3 bases: TGTGCCAGCAGTGAGGGCGGGTACAATGAGCAGTTCTTC. This translates into CASSEGGYNEQFF. The V and J genes are TRBV6-4 and TRBJ2-1, with D possibly matching TRBD2 (5 bases). Germline V gene data show CDR1 as MRHNA and CDR2 as SNTAGT. This CDR3 spans 13 amino acids. V was shortened by 3 bases and J by 4 bases, with 7 bases between the two germline ends.

V and J are TRBV2 and TRBJ2-1; 7 bases map to TRBD1. CDR3 length: 13 amino acids. V gave up 0 bases and J gave up 15 bases; unmatched junction bases: 8. Germline CDR1 is SNHLY and CDR2 is FYNNEI. CDR3 nucleotides: TGTGCCAGCAGTGAAGCGCTTGACAGGGCGCGGTTCTTC. It yields the protein CASSEALDRARFF.

The chain links TRBV4-1 to TRBJ2-1, with 7 bases that match TRBD1. V was pared by 0 bases and J by 7 bases, with 15 bases of the junction left unmatched. The CDR3 length is 18 residues. From germline, CDR1 is MGHRA and CDR2 YSYEKL. Here the CDR3 DNA reads TGCGCCAGCAGCCAAGATCCGCAGGGGGAAAGGGCCAATAATGAGCAGTTCTTC. It is translated as CASSQDPQGERANNEQFF.

V usage is TRBV11-2 and J usage is TRBJ1-1, with D unresolved. This CDR3 is 13 amino acids long. V was clipped by 1 base and J by 1 base, with 4 bases between them. The germline V gene has CDR1 SGHAT and CDR2 FQNNGV. The CDR3 DNA reads TGTGCCAGCAGCTTAGGCGGGAACACTGAAGCTTTCTTT. It encodes CASSLGGNTEAFF.

The V gene is TRBV5-4, the J gene TRBJ1-1; D perhaps matches TRBD1 (6 bases). The V end was cut by 10 bases, the J end by 0 bases, with 13 bases between. CDR1 and CDR2 from the germline V gene are SGHNT and YYREEE (reference sequence). This CDR3 is 13 amino acids long. The CDR3 DNA is TGTGCCTGGACAGCCCATATGAACACTGAAGCTTTCTTT. Its protein product is CAWTAHMNTEAFF.

The rearrangement joins TRBV9 to TRBJ1-2, with 7 bases fitting TRBD1. The CDR3 has 13 residues. Germline lookup yields CDR1 SGDLS and CDR2 YYNGEE. V lost 3 bases and J lost 7; bases outside the gene matches: 6. CDR3 nucleotides: TGTGCCAGCAGCGAGGGGGCCGGCGGTGGCTACACCTTC. Translation gives CASSEGAGGGYTF.

CDR3 nucleotide sequence: TGTGCCAGTAGTACCAAGACAGGATCTAACTATGGCTACACCTTC. Translating gives CASSTKTGSNYGYTF. The chain joins TRBV19 to TRBJ1-2; maybe TRBD1 (6 bases). Germline values: CDR1 LNHDA, CDR2 SQIVND (reference sequence). The CDR3 contains 15 residues. V was trimmed by 4 bases and J by 0 bases, leaving 12 bases between them.

A few counts support this clone. The rearrangement joins TRBV30 to TRBJ2-7; 9 positions match TRBD2. The CDR3 totals 14 residues. Germline V lookup: CDR1 GTSNPN, CDR2 SVGIG (reference sequence). J lost 5 bases, V lost 3 bases, and 8 bases had no gene match. CDR3 loop: CAWSWVAGAHEQYF. CDR3 coding DNA: TGTGCCTGGAGCTGGGTAGCGGGAGCCCACGAGCAGTACTTC.

This sequence joins TRBV7-3 and TRBJ2-1, with TRBD2 matching 9 bases. Germline V CDR1 and CDR2: SGHTA, FQGTGA. This CDR3 has 14 residues. After removal of 4 bases from V and 5 bases from J, the junction contained 3 bases not matched to a gene. Here the CDR3 reads CASSSRLADNEQFF. The CDR3 bases are TGTGCCAGCAGCTCCCGACTAGCGGACAATGAGCAGTTCTTC.

This sequence joins TRBV2 and TRBJ2-7; TRBD2 is a possible D gene (6 bases). V was pared by 3 bases and J by 2 bases, with 20 bases between. CDR1 SNHLY and CDR2 FYNNEI come from the germline V gene. The CDR3 is made up of 17 amino acids. The CDR3, as DNA: TGTGCCAGCAGTGAGGGTGTGACTAGGCCAATCCCCTACGAGCAGTACTTC. Encoded protein: CASSEGVTRPIPYEQYF.

The chain links TRBV27 to TRBJ1-1; TRBD1 matches 8 bases. The germline gives CDR1 MNHEY, CDR2 SMNVEV (reference sequence). The CDR3 is 12 residues long. J gave up 6 bases and V 5 bases, and 2 bases lay outside the gene matches. CDR3 bases: TGTGCCAGCAGTACAGGGGGTTCTGAAGCTTTCTTT. It specifies CASSTGGSEAFF.